The subject of this entry is one TCR beta chain. Its target is not known. The record originates from a study of cytomegalovirus exposure and HLA in healthy donors. As for the study in general: In a later analysis, it was reported that the approximately 110 validation repertoires had been produced on the same platform as the roughly 610 repertoires belonging to the first cohort. Study conclusions and caveats: The authors enumerated roughly 160 TCR beta chains as linked to cytomegalovirus. As was reported, the classifier diagnosed cytomegalovirus status with high specificity and sensitivity.

Method: immunoSEQ multiplex PCR; TCRdb's copy keeps in-frame clones and lacks some. Of approximately 230,000 clones listed, roughly 87% are singletons. The germline V gene encodes CDR1 MNHEY and CDR2 SVGAGI. V lost 4 bases and J lost 4, with 14 bases in between. The CDR3 sequence is 14 residues long. The study drew the donors from its approximately 110-subject validation cohort, separate from the roughly 700-subject first cohort. The TCR originated in a man aged 18 to 30 in good health and CMV-seropositive. The chain combines TRBV6-5 with TRBJ2-7; weak D call: TRBD2 (6 bases). Source material: PBMCs. The CDR3 DNA follows: TGTGCCAGCAGTTTTCGGGAGCAATTTTACGAGCAGTACTTC. Its translation is CASSFREQFYEQYF.